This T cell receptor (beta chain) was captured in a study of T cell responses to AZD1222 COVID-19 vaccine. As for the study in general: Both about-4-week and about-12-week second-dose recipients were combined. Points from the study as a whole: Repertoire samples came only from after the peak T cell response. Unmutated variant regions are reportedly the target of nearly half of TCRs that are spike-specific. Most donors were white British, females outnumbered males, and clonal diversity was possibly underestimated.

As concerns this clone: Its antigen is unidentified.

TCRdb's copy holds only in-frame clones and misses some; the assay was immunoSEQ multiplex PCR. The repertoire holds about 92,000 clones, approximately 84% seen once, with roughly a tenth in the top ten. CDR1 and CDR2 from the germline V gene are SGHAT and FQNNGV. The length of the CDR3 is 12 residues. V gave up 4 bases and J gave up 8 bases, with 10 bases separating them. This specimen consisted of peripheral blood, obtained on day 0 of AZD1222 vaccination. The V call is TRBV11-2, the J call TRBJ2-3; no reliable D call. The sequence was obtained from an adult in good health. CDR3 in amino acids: CASSSTRITQYF. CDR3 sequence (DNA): TGTGCCAGCAGCTCCACGCGGATTACGCAGTATTTT.